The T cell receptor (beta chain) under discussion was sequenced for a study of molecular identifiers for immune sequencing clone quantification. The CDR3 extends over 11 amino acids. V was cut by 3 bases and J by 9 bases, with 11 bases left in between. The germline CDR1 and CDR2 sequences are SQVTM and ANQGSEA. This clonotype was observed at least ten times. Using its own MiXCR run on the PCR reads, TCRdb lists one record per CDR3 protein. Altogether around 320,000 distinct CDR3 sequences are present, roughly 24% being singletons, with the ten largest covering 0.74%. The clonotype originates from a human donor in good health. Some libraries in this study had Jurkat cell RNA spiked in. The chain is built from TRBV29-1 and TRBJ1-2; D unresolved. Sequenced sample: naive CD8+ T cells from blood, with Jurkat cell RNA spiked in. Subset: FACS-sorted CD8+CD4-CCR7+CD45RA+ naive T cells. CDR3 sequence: CSVDESQSYTF. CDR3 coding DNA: TGCAGCGTTGATGAGAGTCAGAGCTACACCTTC.